A single sample is the source of the 12 T cell receptor beta chains below, sequenced in a study of Ad26.COV2.S vaccination and SARS-CoV-2 variants. Regarding treatment: around 19 received Ad26.COV2.S at low or high dose, single or two shots; about five received placebo; per-sample allocation not given. At day 63 after the first vaccine or placebo injection, samples were drawn. Libraries were prepared by immunoSEQ multiplex PCR; TCRdb keeps only in-frame clonotypes and omits some of them. The sample has 400,000 or so clones; 88% are singletons. The sample was peripheral blood, taken in a trial of Ad26.COV2.S vaccine versus placebo. Receptors were obtained from a person aged 18-60 years who received the Ad26.COV2.S COVID-19 vaccine or a placebo.

V gene TRBV5-1 combines with J gene TRBJ1-2; 9 nucleotides agree with TRBD1. This CDR3 has 14 residues. With 0 bases clipped from V and 6 bases from J, the junction kept 3 bases outside the gene matches. CDR1 is SGHRS and CDR2 is YFSETQ in the germline V gene. The CDR3 region is CASSLGGQGHGYTF. The CDR3 DNA follows: TGCGCCAGCAGCTTGGGTGGACAGGGGCATGGCTACACCTTC.

The chain is built from TRBV20-1 and TRBJ2-5; D remains unclear. Trimming pared 8 bases from V and 1 base from J, leaving 8 bases between. CDR1 and CDR2 from the germline V gene are DFQATT and SNEGSKA (reference sequence). The CDR3 length is 11 residues. In DNA, the CDR3 is TGCAGTACGGACGGCCAAGAGACCCAGTACTTC. Translation gives CSTDGQETQYF.

The rearrangement links TRBV15 to TRBJ2-1; 9 bases are shared with TRBD2. This CDR3 has 16 residues. With V trimmed by 3 bases and J by 9 bases, 12 bases remained unmatched. CDR1 LNHNV and CDR2 YYDKDF come from the germline V gene (reference sequence). In DNA, the CDR3 is TGTGCCACCAGCAGGCGTGAGGCTAGCGGGGCCCTTGAGCAGTTCTTC. It codes for CATSRREASGALEQFF.

This clone has a handful of counts. The rearrangement uses TRBV7-9 and TRBJ1-2, with a tentative D call TRBD1 (5 bases). Trimming took 5 bases from V and 3 from J, leaving 19 bases between them. Germline CDR1 and CDR2: SEHNR and FQNEAQ (reference sequence). This CDR3 contains 16 residues. This CDR3 is CASSRGTSGRYYGYTF. The CDR3 bases are TGTGCCAGCAGCCGCGGAACTTCGGGGCGATACTATGGCTACACCTTC.

The rearrangement joins TRBV19 to TRBJ1-5, with D possibly being TRBD1 (5 bases). Germline loops: CDR1 LNHDA, CDR2 SQIVND (reference sequence). The CDR3 loop spans 15 amino acids. The V end was cut by 8 bases, the J end by 3 bases, with 17 bases between. The CDR3 region is CASDKTGSFNQPQHF. CDR3 bases: TGTGCCAGTGACAAAACAGGTAGTTTCAATCAGCCCCAGCATTTT.

The V call is TRBV6-4, the J call TRBJ1-2; D perhaps matches TRBD1 (6 bases). There are 18 residues in the CDR3. V lost 9 bases to trimming and J lost 6 bases, with 32 bases between them. Germline loops: CDR1 MRHNA, CDR2 SNTAGT. CDR3 DNA: TGTGCCAGTCAACCGAAGGAGGCGTCAGCCCGGCGGGACAATGGCTACACCTTC. This translates into CASQPKEASARRDNGYTF.

This chain joins TRBV6-5 and TRBJ1-2, with TRBD1 matching 11 bases. From germline, CDR1 is MNHEY and CDR2 SVGAGI. V gave up 4 bases and J gave up 6 bases; unmatched junction bases: 4. This CDR3 has 14 amino acids. The CDR3, as DNA: TGTGCCAGCAGTTTCGGGACAGGGGGAAATGGCTACACCTTC. This codes for CASSFGTGGNGYTF.

The chain carries TRBV6-5 and TRBJ1-6; D unclear. V lost 8 bases to trimming and J lost 5 bases, with 16 bases between them. This CDR3 contains 15 residues. CDR1 and CDR2 (germline): MNHEY, SVGAGI. CDR3 sequence: CASGRNQVNNSPLHF. The CDR3 nucleotides are TGTGCCAGCGGCCGAAACCAGGTGAATAATTCACCCCTCCACTTT.

This clone showed up just once. The chain links TRBV19 to TRBJ1-4, with TRBD1 matching 9 bases. The junction had 2 bases not matched to a gene; V was cut back by 3 bases and J by 6 bases. Germline lookup yields CDR1 LNHDA and CDR2 SQIVND (reference sequence). The CDR3 extends over 14 amino acids. The DNA of the CDR3 is TGTGCCAGTAGTATCCGGGACAGGGATGAAAAACTGTTTTTT. It encodes CASSIRDRDEKLFF.

J is TRBJ2-3 and V is TRBV11-2; 9 bases are a match to TRBD2. J was trimmed by 1 base and V by 5 bases; bases with no gene match: 4. Looked up from germline, CDR1 is SGHAT and CDR2 is FQNNGV. The CDR3 sequence is 15 residues long. DNA of the CDR3: TGTGCCAGCAGCGGAACTAGCGGGCGCACAGATACGCAGTATTTT. Amino acids: CASSGTSGRTDTQYF.

The genes are TRBV29-1 and TRBJ2-1; a weak D match, TRBD1 (6 bases). The V gene's germline CDR1 is SQVTM and CDR2 ANQGSEA. CDR3 length: 11 amino acids. V was trimmed by 7 bases and J by 7 bases, leaving 11 bases between them. This CDR3 is CSAGTSNEQFF. DNA of the CDR3: TGCAGCGCCGGGACAAGTAATGAGCAGTTCTTC.

This chain connects TRBV7-6 to TRBJ2-1, with 12 bases aligning to TRBD2. The germline gives CDR1 SGHVS, CDR2 FNYEAQ. V shed 5 bases, J shed 3 bases, and the junction held 5 bases outside the gene matches. This CDR3 comprises 16 residues. The CDR3 DNA follows: TGTGCCAGCAGCCGGACTAGCGGGGACTACTACAATGAGCAGTTCTTC. Protein: CASSRTSGDYYNEQFF.